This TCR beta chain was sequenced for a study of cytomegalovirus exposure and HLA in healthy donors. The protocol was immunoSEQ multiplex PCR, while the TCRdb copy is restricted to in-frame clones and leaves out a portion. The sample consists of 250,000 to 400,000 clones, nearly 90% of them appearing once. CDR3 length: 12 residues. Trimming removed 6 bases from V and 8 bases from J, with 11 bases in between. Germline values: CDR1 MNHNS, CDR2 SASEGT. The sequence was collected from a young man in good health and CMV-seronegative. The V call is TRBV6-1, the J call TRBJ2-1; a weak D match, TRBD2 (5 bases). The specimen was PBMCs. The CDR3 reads CASSPLGDEQFF. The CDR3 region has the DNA TGTGCCAGCAGCCCACTCGGGGATGAGCAGTTCTTC.